Following are 10 T cell receptor beta chains from one sample sequenced in a study of cytomegalovirus exposure and HLA in healthy donors. This PCR relied on a set of 60 Vbeta primers and 13 Jbeta primers. TCRdb's copy holds only in-frame clones and misses some; the assay was immunoSEQ multiplex PCR. This table holds some 98,000 clones, approximately 83% found once. Sequencing was done on a sample of PBMCs. The receptor set was obtained from a female donor in good health and CMV-seropositive.

The chain combines TRBV29-1 with TRBJ2-1; TRBD2 is a possible D gene (6 bases). This CDR3 has 13 residues. V shed 7 bases and J shed 4 bases, with 14 bases lying between them. CDR1 is SQVTM and CDR2 is ANQGSEA in the germline V gene. CDR3: CSGSPGGYNEQFF. The DNA for the CDR3 is TGCAGCGGGAGTCCCGGGGGATACAATGAGCAGTTCTTC.

V usage is TRBV28 and J usage is TRBJ1-1, with no clear D. V lost 8 bases to trimming and J lost 0 bases, with 10 bases between them. The CDR3 is made up of 13 amino acids. Germline CDR1 and CDR2: MDHEN and SYDVKM. CDR3 sequence: CASVFSLNTEAFF. The DNA for the CDR3 is TGTGCCAGCGTGTTTTCGTTGAACACTGAAGCTTTCTTT.

The rearrangement links TRBV19 to TRBJ1-6; D is possibly TRBD1 (5 bases). The germline V gene has CDR1 LNHDA and CDR2 SQIVND (reference sequence). The CDR3 is 16 amino acids. The V and J ends lost 4 bases and 6 bases respectively, with 16 bases between them. CDR3 coding DNA: TGTGCCAGTAGTACCGCCATCAGGGTTCGTAATTCACCCCTCCACTTT. Its translation: CASSTAIRVRNSPLHF.

The chain links TRBV19 to TRBJ2-1; D is unresolved. This CDR3 contains 13 residues. V was clipped by 7 bases and J by 0 bases, with 7 bases between them. Germline V lookup: CDR1 LNHDA, CDR2 SQIVND (reference sequence). The CDR3, as DNA: TGTGCCAGTACCCCTAGCTCCTACAATGAGCAGTTCTTC. Amino acid sequence: CASTPSSYNEQFF.

J is TRBJ1-1 and V is TRBV29-1; the D is unclear. The germline CDR1 and CDR2 sequences are SQVTM and ANQGSEA. This CDR3 is built from 10 residues. V was clipped by 5 bases and J by 5 bases, with 6 bases between them. The CDR3 sequence: CSVRGTEAFF. The CDR3 DNA reads TGCAGCGTTCGGGGTACTGAAGCTTTCTTT.

The chain joins TRBV6-1 to TRBJ2-5; D uncertain. V lost 2 bases and J 2 bases, leaving 9 bases between the germline ends. CDR3 length: 14 residues. The germline gives CDR1 MNHNS, CDR2 SASEGT. CDR3 amino acids: CASSESGGQETQYF. Here the CDR3 DNA reads TGTGCCAGCAGTGAATCTGGCGGACAAGAGACCCAGTACTTC.

V gene TRBV11-2 combines with J gene TRBJ2-7, with 7 bases fitting TRBD1. CDR1 and CDR2 (germline): SGHAT, FQNNGV. J gave up 0 bases and V 3 bases, and 8 bases lay outside the gene matches. The CDR3 sequence is 16 residues long. CDR3 nucleotide sequence: TGTGCCAGCAGCTTCCCAAGGGACAGACCCTCCTACGAGCAGTACTTC. Protein product: CASSFPRDRPSYEQYF.

The rearrangement links TRBV6-5 to TRBJ2-7; possible D gene TRBD1, 5 bases. The CDR3 length is 14 residues. V dropped 0 bases and J dropped 1 base, with 7 bases sitting between them. Germline-derived CDR1 and CDR2 are MNHEY and SVGAGI. The CDR3: CASSYSQASYEQYF. As DNA, the CDR3 is TGTGCCAGCAGTTACTCACAGGCTTCCTACGAGCAGTACTTC.

The chain links TRBV5-1 to TRBJ2-2, with D possibly matching TRBD1 (6 bases). Trimming pared 4 bases from V and 7 bases from J, leaving 14 bases between. The CDR3 covers 14 residues. Germline lookup yields CDR1 SGHRS and CDR2 YFSETQ. This CDR3 is CASSLPGDLGELFF. CDR3 coding DNA: TGCGCCAGCAGCCTCCCAGGGGACCTCGGGGAGCTGTTTTTT. Looking up the rest from reference TRBV5-1 and TRBJ2-2 gives the full variable domain: KAGVTQTPRYLIKTRGQQVTLSCSPISGHRSVSWYQQTPGQGLQFLFEYFSETQRNKGNFPGRFSGRQFSNSRSEMNVSTLELGDSALYLCASSLPGDLGELFFGEGSRLTVL.

This clone has more than one count but fewer than ten. The chain is built from TRBV2 and TRBJ2-5, with 8 bases fitting TRBD2. This CDR3 contains 17 residues. The germline CDR1 and CDR2 sequences are SNHLY and FYNNEI. The J segment lost 4 bases and the V segment lost 7 bases, leaving 17 bases of the junction unmatched. The CDR3: CASTTSLTSAQRETQYF. CDR3 DNA: TGTGCCAGCACTACTAGTCTGACTAGCGCCCAAAGAGAGACCCAGTACTTC. Full variable domain (remainder filled in from reference TRBV2 and TRBJ2-5): EPEVTQTPSHQVTQMGQEVILRCVPISNHLYFYWYRQILGQKVEFLVSFYNNEISEKSEIFDDQFSVERPDGSNFTLKIRSTKLEDSAMYFCASTTSLTSAQRETQYFGPGTRLLVL.